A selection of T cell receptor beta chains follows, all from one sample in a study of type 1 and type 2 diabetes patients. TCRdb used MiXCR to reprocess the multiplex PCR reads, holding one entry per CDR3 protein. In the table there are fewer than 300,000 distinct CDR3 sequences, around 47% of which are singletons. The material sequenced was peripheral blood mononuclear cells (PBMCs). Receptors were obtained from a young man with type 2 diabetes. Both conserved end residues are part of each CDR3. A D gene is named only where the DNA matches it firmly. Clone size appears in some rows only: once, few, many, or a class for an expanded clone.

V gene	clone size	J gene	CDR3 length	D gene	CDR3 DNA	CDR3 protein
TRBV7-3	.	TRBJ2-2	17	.	TGTGCCAGCAGCTTAATTGTCAGTCCACTTCGGTGGAGGGAGCTGTTTTTT	CASSLIVSPLRWRELFF
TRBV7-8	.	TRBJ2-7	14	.	TGTGCCAGCAGCTTAGCGGGAGTTTACTACGAGCAGTACTTC	CASSLAGVYYEQYF
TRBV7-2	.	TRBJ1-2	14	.	TGTGCCAGCAGTCAAGGCCCTGCTAACTATGGCTACACCTTC	CASSQGPANYGYTF
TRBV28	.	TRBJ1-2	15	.	TGTGCCAGCAGTTCACGGGGCCCCAGGGACTATGGCTACACCTTC	CASSSRGPRDYGYTF
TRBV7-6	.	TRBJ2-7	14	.	TGTGCCAGCAGCTCGGAGGCAGGAGACTACGAGCAGTACTTC	CASSSEAGDYEQYF
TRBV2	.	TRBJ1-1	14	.	TGTGCCAGCAGTGGGCGTCTCCGGTTGACTGAAGCTTTCTTT	CASSGRLRLTEAFF
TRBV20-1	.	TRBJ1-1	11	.	TGCAGTGCTGGTGGGGCGATTGAAGCTTTCTTT	CSAGGAIEAFF
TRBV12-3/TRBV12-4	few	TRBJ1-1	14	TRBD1	TGTGCCAGCAGCCTTACAGGGGCGAACACTGAAGCTTTCTTT	CASSLTGANTEAFF
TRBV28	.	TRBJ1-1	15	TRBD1	TGTGCCAGCAGTTTAGACAGGGGAATGAACACTGAAGCTTTCTTT	CASSLDRGMNTEAFF
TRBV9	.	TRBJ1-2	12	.	TGTGCCAGCAGCTCAGAGGGTATTGGCTACACCTTC	CASSSEGIGYTF
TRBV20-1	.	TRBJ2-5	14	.	TGCAGTGCTAGAGCCGAGGGGTGGCAAGAGACCCAGTACTTC	CSARAEGWQETQYF
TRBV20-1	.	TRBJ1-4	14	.	TGCAGTGCTAGACAGGGTTCGGGGGACGAAAAACTGTTTTTT	CSARQGSGDEKLFF
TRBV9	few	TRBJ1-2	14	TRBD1	TGTGCCAGCAGCGATGGAACAGGGGATTATGGCTACACCTTC	CASSDGTGDYGYTF
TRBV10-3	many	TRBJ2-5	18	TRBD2	TGTGCCATCAGTGTGGGGACACCCGTTAGCGGGACTCAGGAGACCCAGTACTTC	CAISVGTPVSGTQETQYF
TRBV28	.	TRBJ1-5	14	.	TGTGCCAGCAGTTTACGAACAATCTATCAGCCCCAGCATTTT	CASSLRTIYQPQHF
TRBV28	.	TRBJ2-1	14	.	TGTGCCAGCGGCACGAGGGGGGAGATGAATGAGCAGTTCTTC	CASGTRGEMNEQFF
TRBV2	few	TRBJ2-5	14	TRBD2	TGTGCCAGCGTAGGACTAGCGGGTAAAGAGACCCAGTACTTC	CASVGLAGKETQYF
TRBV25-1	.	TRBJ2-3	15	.	TGTGCCAGCAGACCGCATAATTCTGTGACAGATACGCAGTATTTT	CASRPHNSVTDTQYF
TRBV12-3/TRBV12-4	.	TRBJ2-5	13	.	TGTGCCAGCAGTTTGTGGGAGGCGGAGACCCAGTACTTC	CASSLWEAETQYF
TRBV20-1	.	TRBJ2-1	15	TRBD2	TGCAGTGCCCCACTAGCGGGAGATCTAGATAATGAGCAGTTCTTC	CSAPLAGDLDNEQFF
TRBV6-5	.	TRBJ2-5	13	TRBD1	TGTGCCAGCAGTTACGAGGCAGGGGGGACCCAGTACTTC	CASSYEAGGTQYF
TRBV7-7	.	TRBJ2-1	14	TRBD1	TGTGCCAGCAGCTGGGACAGAAGCTACAATGAGCAGTTCTTC	CASSWDRSYNEQFF
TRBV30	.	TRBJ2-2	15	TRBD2	TGTGCCTCCACCCCGAGCGGGAGGCGCGGCGGGGAGCTGTTTTTT	CASTPSGRRGGELFF
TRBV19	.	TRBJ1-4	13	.	TGTGCCAGTAAGCGGCAGGGAGGGGAAAAACTGTTTTTT	CASKRQGGEKLFF
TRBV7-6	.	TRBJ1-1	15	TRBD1	TGTGCCAGCAGCCCGGGACAGGGATTGGACACTGAAGCTTTCTTT	CASSPGQGLDTEAFF
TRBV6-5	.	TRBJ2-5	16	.	TGTGCCAGCAGTTACTCGAGAGGCCGGGGGCAAGAGACCCAGTACTTC	CASSYSRGRGQETQYF
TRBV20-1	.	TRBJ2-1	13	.	TGCAGTGCTGAGGGAGGTACCTACAATGAGCAGTTCTTC	CSAEGGTYNEQFF
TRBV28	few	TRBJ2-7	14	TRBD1	TGTGCCATCTCCACCGGGACAGCCCCCTACGAGCAGTACTTC	CAISTGTAPYEQYF
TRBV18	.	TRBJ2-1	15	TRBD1	TGTGCCAGCTCACCGGGACAGAACGCCTACAATGAGCAGTTCTTC	CASSPGQNAYNEQFF
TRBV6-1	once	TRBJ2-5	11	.	TGTGCCAGCAGTGAAGCGCTTTGGCAGTACTTC	CASSEALWQYF
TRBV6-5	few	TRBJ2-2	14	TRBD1	TGTGCCAGCAGGCCGGGACAGGAAACCGGGGAGCTGTTTTTT	CASRPGQETGELFF
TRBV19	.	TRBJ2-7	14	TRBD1	TGTGCCAGTGCCAAGAGACAGGGCGGCTACGAGCAGTACTTC	CASAKRQGGYEQYF
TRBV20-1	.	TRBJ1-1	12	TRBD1	TGCAGTGCAACCGACAGGGGCACTGAAGCTTTCTTT	CSATDRGTEAFF